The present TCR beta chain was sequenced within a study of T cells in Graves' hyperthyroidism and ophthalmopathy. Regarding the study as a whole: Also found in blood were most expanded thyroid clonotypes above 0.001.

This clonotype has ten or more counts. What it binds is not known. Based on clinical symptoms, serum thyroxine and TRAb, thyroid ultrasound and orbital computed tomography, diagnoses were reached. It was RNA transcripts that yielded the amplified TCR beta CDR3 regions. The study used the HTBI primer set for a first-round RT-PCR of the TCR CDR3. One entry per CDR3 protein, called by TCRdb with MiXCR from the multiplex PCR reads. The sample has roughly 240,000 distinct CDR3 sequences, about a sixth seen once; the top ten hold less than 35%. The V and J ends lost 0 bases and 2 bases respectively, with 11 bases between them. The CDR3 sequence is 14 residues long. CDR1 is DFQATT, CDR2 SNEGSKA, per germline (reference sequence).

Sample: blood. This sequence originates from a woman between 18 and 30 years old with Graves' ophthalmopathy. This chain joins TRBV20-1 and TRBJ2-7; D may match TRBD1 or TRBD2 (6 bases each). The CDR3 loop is CSARDGGLTYEQYF. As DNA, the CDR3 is TGCAGTGCTAGAGATGGGGGGCTGACCTACGAGCAGTACTTC.